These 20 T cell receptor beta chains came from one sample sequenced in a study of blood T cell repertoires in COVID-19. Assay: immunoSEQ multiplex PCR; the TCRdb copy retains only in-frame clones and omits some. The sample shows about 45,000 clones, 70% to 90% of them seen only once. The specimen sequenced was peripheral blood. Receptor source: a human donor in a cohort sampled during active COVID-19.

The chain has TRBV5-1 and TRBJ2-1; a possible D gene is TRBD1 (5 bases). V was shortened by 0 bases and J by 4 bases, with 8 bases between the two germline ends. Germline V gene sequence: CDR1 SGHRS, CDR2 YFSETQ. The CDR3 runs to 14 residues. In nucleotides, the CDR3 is TGCGCCAGCAGCTTGGGGACATATTACAATGAGCAGTTCTTC. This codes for CASSLGTYYNEQFF.

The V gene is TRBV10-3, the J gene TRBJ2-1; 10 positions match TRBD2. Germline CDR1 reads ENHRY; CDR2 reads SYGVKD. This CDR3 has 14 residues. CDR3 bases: TGTGCACTCGGGAGCGGGAGGGCCCACAATGAGCAGTTCTTC. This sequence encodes CALGSGRAHNEQFF.

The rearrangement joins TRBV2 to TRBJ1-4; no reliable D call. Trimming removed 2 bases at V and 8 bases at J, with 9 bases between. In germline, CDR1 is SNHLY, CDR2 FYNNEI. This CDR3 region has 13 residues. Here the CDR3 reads CASSEKRGEKLFF. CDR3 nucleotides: TGTGCCAGCAGTGAAAAACGAGGGGAAAAACTGTTTTTT.

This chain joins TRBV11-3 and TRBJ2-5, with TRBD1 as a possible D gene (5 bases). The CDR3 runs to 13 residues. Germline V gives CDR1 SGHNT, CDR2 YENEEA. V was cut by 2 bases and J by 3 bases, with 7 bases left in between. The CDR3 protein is CASSLRGEETQYF. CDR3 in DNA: TGTGCCAGCAGCTTAAGGGGTGAAGAGACCCAGTACTTC.

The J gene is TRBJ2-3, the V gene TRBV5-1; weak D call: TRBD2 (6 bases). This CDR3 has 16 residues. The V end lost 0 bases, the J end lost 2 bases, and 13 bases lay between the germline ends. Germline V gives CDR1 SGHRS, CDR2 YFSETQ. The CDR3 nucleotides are TGCGCCAGCAGCTTGGGGGCTAGCGCCCTCACAGATACGCAGTATTTT. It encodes CASSLGASALTDTQYF.

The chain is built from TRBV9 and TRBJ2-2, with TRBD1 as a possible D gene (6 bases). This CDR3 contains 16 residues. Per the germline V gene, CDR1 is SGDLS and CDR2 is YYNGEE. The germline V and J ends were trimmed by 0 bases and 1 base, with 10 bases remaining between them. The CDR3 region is CASSVGGQWNTGELFF. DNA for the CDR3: TGTGCCAGCAGCGTAGGAGGACAGTGGAACACCGGGGAGCTGTTTTTT.

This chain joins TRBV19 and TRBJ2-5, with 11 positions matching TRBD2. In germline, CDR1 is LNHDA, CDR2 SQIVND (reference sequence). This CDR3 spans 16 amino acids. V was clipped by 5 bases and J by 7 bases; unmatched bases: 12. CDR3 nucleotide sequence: TGTGCCAGTAGTCCCCGCACTAGCGGGAGACTAGGGACCCAGTACTTC. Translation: CASSPRTSGRLGTQYF.

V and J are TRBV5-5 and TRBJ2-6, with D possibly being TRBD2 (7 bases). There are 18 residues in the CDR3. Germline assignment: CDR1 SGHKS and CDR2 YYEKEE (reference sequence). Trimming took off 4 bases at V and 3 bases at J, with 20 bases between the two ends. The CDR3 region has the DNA TGTGCCAGCAGCGGAGGGGGGGCCCTCTCTTTTGGGGCCAACGTCCTGACTTTC. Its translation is CASSGGGALSFGANVLTF.

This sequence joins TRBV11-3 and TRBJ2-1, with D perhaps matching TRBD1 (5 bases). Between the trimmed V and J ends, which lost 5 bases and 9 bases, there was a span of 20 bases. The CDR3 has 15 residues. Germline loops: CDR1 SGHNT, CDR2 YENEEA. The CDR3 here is CASSQGSGRAIEQFF. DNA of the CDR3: TGTGCCAGCAGCCAAGGATCTGGCAGGGCGATTGAGCAGTTCTTC.

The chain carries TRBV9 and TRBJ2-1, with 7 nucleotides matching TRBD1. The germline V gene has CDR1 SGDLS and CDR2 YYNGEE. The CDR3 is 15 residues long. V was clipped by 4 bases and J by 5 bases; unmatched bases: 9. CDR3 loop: CASSSTGEVHNEQFF. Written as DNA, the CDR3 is TGTGCCAGCAGCTCCACAGGGGAAGTCCACAATGAGCAGTTCTTC.

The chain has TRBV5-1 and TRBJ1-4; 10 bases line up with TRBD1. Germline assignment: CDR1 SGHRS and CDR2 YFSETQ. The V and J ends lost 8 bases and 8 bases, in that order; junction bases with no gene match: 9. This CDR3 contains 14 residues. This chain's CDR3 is CASGTGDDREKLFF. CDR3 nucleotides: TGCGCCAGTGGGACAGGGGACGACCGGGAAAAACTGTTTTTT.

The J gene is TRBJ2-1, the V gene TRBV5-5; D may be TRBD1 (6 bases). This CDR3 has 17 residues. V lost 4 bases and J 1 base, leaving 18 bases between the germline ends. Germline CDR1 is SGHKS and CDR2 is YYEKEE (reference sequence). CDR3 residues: CASSLRPGQLSYNEQFF. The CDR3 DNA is TGTGCCAGCAGCCTTCGTCCCGGACAGCTATCCTACAATGAGCAGTTCTTC.

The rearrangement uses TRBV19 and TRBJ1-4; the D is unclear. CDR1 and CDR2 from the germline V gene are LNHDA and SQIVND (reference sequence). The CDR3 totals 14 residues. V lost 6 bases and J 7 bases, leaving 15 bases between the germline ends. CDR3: CASRRKTSAEKLFF. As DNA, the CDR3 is TGTGCCAGTAGAAGGAAGACATCGGCTGAAAAACTGTTTTTT. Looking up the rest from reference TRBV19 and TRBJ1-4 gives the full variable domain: DGGITQSPKYLFRKEGQNVTLSCEQNLNHDAMYWYRQDPGQGLRLIYYSQIVNDFQKGDIAEGYSVSREKKESFPLTVTSAQKNPTAFYLCASRRKTSAEKLFFGSGTQLSVL.

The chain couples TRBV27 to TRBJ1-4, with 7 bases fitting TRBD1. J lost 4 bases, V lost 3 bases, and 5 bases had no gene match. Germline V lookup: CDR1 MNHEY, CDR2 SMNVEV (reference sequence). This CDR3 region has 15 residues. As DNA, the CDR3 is TGTGCCAGCAGTTTGGTCCGGGACAGTAATGAAAAACTGTTTTTT. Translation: CASSLVRDSNEKLFF. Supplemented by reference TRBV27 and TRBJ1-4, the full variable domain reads EAQVTQNPRYLITVTGKKLTVTCSQNMNHEYMSWYRQDPGLGLRQIYYSMNVEVTDKGDVPEGYKVSRKEKRNFPLILESPSPNQTSLYFCASSLVRDSNEKLFFGSGTQLSVL.

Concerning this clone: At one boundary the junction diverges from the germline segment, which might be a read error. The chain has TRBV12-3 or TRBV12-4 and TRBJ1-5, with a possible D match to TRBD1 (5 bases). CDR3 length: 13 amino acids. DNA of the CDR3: TGTGCCAGCAGTCCCGGGGGAGCCCGGGGCCTCTTTTTT. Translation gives CASSPGGARGLFF.

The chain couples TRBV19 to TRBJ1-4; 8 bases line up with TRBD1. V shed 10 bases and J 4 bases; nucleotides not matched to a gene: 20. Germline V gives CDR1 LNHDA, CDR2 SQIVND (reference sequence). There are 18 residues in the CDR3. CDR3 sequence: CATHPSPDRGGNNEKLFF. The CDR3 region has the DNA TGTGCCACCCACCCGAGCCCAGACAGGGGTGGGAATAATGAAAAACTGTTTTTT. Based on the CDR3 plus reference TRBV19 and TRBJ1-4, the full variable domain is DGGITQSPKYLFRKEGQNVTLSCEQNLNHDAMYWYRQDPGQGLRLIYYSQIVNDFQKGDIAEGYSVSREKKESFPLTVTSAQKNPTAFYLCATHPSPDRGGNNEKLFFGSGTQLSVL.

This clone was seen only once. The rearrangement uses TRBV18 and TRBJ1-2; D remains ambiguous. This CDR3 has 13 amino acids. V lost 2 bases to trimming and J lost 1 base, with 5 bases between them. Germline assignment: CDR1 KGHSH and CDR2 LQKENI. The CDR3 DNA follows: TGTGCCAGCTCACCAGCGGTTAACTATGGCTACACCTTC. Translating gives CASSPAVNYGYTF.

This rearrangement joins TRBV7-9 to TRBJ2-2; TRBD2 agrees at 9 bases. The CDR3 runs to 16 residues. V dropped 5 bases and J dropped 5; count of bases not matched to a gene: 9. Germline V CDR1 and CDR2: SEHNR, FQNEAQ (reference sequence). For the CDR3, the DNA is TGTGCCAGCAGCCAAGGTAGCGGGAGAGAGACCGGGGAGCTGTTTTTT. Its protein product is CASSQGSGRETGELFF.

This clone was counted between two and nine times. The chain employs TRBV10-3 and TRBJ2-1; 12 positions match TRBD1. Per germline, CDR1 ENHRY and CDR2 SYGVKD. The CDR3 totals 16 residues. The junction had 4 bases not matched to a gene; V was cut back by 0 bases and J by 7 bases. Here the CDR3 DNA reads TGTGCCATCAGTGAGTCGGGACAGGGGGCGTGGAATGAGCAGTTCTTC. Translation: CAISESGQGAWNEQFF.

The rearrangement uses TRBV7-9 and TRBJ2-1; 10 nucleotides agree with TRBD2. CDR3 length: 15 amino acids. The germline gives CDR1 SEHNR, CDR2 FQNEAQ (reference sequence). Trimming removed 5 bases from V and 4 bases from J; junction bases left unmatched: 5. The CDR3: CASSILAGFYNEQFF. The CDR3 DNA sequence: TGTGCCAGCAGCATACTAGCGGGATTTTACAATGAGCAGTTCTTC.